Each of the 25 T cell receptor beta chains below was sequenced from the same sample in a study of blood T cell repertoires in COVID-19. Profiled with immunoSEQ multiplex PCR; TCRdb holds only in-frame clones, not every one. The sample has 25,000 or so clones; approximately 90% are singletons. Specimen: peripheral blood. The receptors originated from a human donor in a cohort sampled during active COVID-19.

CDR3 sequence (DNA): TGTGCCAGTAGTCTGGGACAGGGGTGGGGGGAGACCCAGTACTTC. Translation: CASSLGQGWGETQYF. V and J are TRBV19 and TRBJ2-5, with 10 positions matching TRBD1. The germline V gene encodes CDR1 LNHDA and CDR2 SQIVND (reference sequence). This CDR3 comprises 15 residues. V was clipped by 5 bases and J by 5 bases; unmatched bases: 8.

The rearrangement joins TRBV6-5 to TRBJ2-7; D may be TRBD1 (6 bases). V was clipped by 5 bases and J by 0 bases, with 14 bases between them. The length of the CDR3 is 15 residues. Germline V gene sequence: CDR1 MNHEY, CDR2 SVGAGI. CDR3 residues: CASSTYVQGSYEQYF. The CDR3 DNA sequence: TGTGCCAGCAGTACCTACGTACAGGGCTCCTACGAGCAGTACTTC.

V is TRBV28 and J is TRBJ2-7; 8 bases are shared with TRBD1. With V trimmed by 5 bases and J by 5 bases, 8 bases remained unmatched. The germline CDR1 and CDR2 sequences are MDHEN and SYDVKM. The CDR3 has 14 amino acids. CDR3 in amino acids: CASSPQGARDEQYF. CDR3 bases: TGTGCCAGCAGTCCCCAGGGGGCGCGAGACGAGCAGTACTTC.

V gene TRBV2 combines with J gene TRBJ1-5, with no clear D. The CDR3 totals 13 residues. V was shortened by 4 bases and J by 6 bases, with 10 bases between the two germline ends. Germline CDR1 reads SNHLY; CDR2 reads FYNNEI. The CDR3 bases are TGTGCCAGCAGTGGAGATCTTGGTCAGCCCCAGCATTTT. Translating it yields CASSGDLGQPQHF.

The chain recombines TRBV10-3 with TRBJ2-1; 9 nucleotides agree with TRBD2. The germline V gene encodes CDR1 ENHRY and CDR2 SYGVKD. The CDR3 spans 15 residues. The V segment lost 6 bases and the J segment 9 bases; nucleotides outside the gene matches: 12. CDR3 sequence reads: CAIREAGGPIVEQFF. The CDR3 DNA sequence: TGTGCCATCAGGGAAGCGGGAGGCCCGATAGTTGAGCAGTTCTTC.

The V and J genes are TRBV2 and TRBJ2-3; D possibly corresponds to TRBD1 (6 bases). CDR3 length equals 14 residues. Trimming removed 4 bases from V and 1 base from J, with 9 bases in between. Germline V gives CDR1 SNHLY, CDR2 FYNNEI. The CDR3 bases are TGTGCCAGCAGTGGTGGGGGCCGCACAGATACGCAGTATTTT. Its protein is CASSGGGRTDTQYF.

The chain carries TRBV15 and TRBJ2-7, with D perhaps TRBD1 (6 bases). This CDR3 has 16 residues. V gave up 8 bases and J gave up 3 bases, with 23 bases separating them. The germline CDR1 and CDR2 sequences are LNHNV and YYDKDF (reference sequence). CDR3 DNA: TGTGCCACCCTCGACAGGCCCGTGGGCCTTGACTACGAGCAGTACTTC. Its translation is CATLDRPVGLDYEQYF.

V is TRBV19 and J is TRBJ2-1; 11 bases map to TRBD2. Germline V gene sequence: CDR1 LNHDA, CDR2 SQIVND (reference sequence). J lost 8 bases, V lost 7 bases, and 10 bases had no gene match. The CDR3 loop spans 15 amino acids. The CDR3 is CASNRVAGGPDEQFF. CDR3 nucleotide sequence: TGTGCCAGTAATCGGGTAGCGGGAGGGCCGGATGAGCAGTTCTTC.

This chain links TRBV30 with TRBJ2-7; TRBD1 is a possible D gene (6 bases). The CDR3 runs to 14 residues. Trimming removed 4 bases from V and 0 bases from J, with 13 bases in between. CDR1 GTSNPN and CDR2 SVGIG come from the germline V gene (reference sequence). In DNA form, the CDR3 reads TGTGCCTGGAATGGACAGTCGAGCTCCTACGAGCAGTACTTC. Translated, it gives CAWNGQSSSYEQYF.

V and J are TRBV5-1 and TRBJ2-1; D remains ambiguous. The germline V gene encodes CDR1 SGHRS and CDR2 YFSETQ. The germline V and J ends were trimmed by 4 bases and 8 bases, with 13 bases remaining between them. This CDR3 region has 13 residues. The CDR3 reads CASSPISGDEQFF. CDR3 nucleotide sequence: TGCGCCAGCAGCCCCATTAGTGGAGATGAGCAGTTCTTC.

In DNA, the CDR3 is TGTGCCAGCAGCTCGAATAAACAGGGTTCGGGCAACACTGAAGCTTTCTTT. Amino acids: CASSSNKQGSGNTEAFF. This chain uses TRBV5-4 with TRBJ1-1, with D perhaps TRBD1 (6 bases). This CDR3 comprises 17 residues. Germline loops: CDR1 SGHNT, CDR2 YYREEE (reference sequence). Trimming took 3 bases from V and 2 from J, leaving 20 bases between them.

This clone was counted once. CDR3 in DNA: TGTGCCAGCAGCAGGGACAGGGGGCTAGCGGGAGAGTCTCATACGCAGTATTTT. This translates into CASSRDRGLAGESHTQYF. This chain joins TRBV13 and TRBJ2-3; 12 nucleotides match TRBD1. CDR1 is PRHDT and CDR2 is FYEKMQ in the germline V gene (reference sequence). The CDR3 contains 18 residues. Losses at the gene ends were 5 bases for V and 7 bases for J; bases not matched to a gene: 16.

In DNA form, the CDR3 reads TGTGCCAGCAGTGGTCTAGCGGGAGGCGGGGGGGACATTCAGTACTTC. It codes for CASSGLAGGGGDIQYF. The chain has TRBV6-1 and TRBJ2-4, with 11 bases aligning to TRBD2. Germline CDR1 reads MNHNS; CDR2 reads SASEGT. The junction had 10 bases not matched to a gene; V was cut back by 4 bases and J by 8 bases. The CDR3 sequence is 16 residues long.

The chain employs TRBV2 and TRBJ2-3; unclear D gene. The germline V and J ends were trimmed by 6 bases and 3 bases, with 7 bases remaining between them. Per germline, CDR1 SNHLY and CDR2 FYNNEI. The CDR3 is made up of 12 amino acids. This CDR3 reads CASSFGTDTQYF. CDR3 nucleotide sequence: TGTGCCAGCAGCTTCGGGACAGATACGCAGTATTTT.

V gene TRBV24-1 combines with J gene TRBJ1-2; D gene ambiguous. The germline CDR1 and CDR2 sequences are KGHDR and SFDVKD. V gave up 1 base and J gave up 1 base, with 6 bases separating them. The length of the CDR3 is 14 residues. The chain's CDR3 is CATSDFEGNYGYTF. CDR3 nucleotides: TGTGCCACCAGTGATTTTGAGGGTAACTATGGCTACACCTTC.

The genes are TRBV5-5 and TRBJ1-1; D is ambiguous. The V gene lost 3 bases and the J gene lost 8 bases, with 8 bases spanning the gap. Per germline, CDR1 SGHKS and CDR2 YYEKEE (reference sequence). The CDR3 has 11 residues. In nucleotides, the CDR3 is TGTGCCAGCAGCTCTCGGGGAGAAGCTTTCTTT. Its protein is CASSSRGEAFF.

The chain employs TRBV24-1 and TRBJ2-1; 10 nucleotides match TRBD2. The J segment lost 6 bases and the V segment lost 3 bases, leaving 1 base of the junction unmatched. The germline V gene has CDR1 KGHDR and CDR2 SFDVKD. CDR3 length equals 14 residues. CDR3 residues: CATSDPSGSNEQFF. The DNA of the CDR3 is TGTGCCACCAGTGATCCTAGCGGGAGCAATGAGCAGTTCTTC.

J is TRBJ2-3 and V is TRBV7-8, with TRBD2 matching 11 bases. CDR3 length equals 16 residues. From germline, CDR1 is SGHVS and CDR2 FQNEAQ. J lost 2 bases, V lost 5 bases, and 6 bases had no gene match. CDR3 in DNA: TGTGCCAGCAGCCCAAGGACTAGCGGGCCCACAGATACGCAGTATTTT. The encoded protein is CASSPRTSGPTDTQYF.

This sequence joins TRBV5-1 and TRBJ2-3; the match to TRBD1 covers 8 bases. Trimming took 7 bases from V and 6 from J; bases not matched to a gene: 10. Germline lookup yields CDR1 SGHRS and CDR2 YFSETQ. The CDR3 is made up of 14 amino acids. The chain's CDR3 is CASGERDRPDTQYF. CDR3 nucleotide sequence: TGCGCCAGCGGCGAACGGGACAGGCCCGATACGCAGTATTTT.

The V gene is TRBV24-1, the J gene TRBJ2-3; D may be TRBD2 (6 bases). V gave up 5 bases and J gave up 7 bases, with 18 bases separating them. Per the germline V gene, CDR1 is KGHDR and CDR2 is SFDVKD. This CDR3 contains 15 residues. Here the CDR3 DNA reads TGTGCCACCAGTGTGGGGGGACTTGCCGAAAATACGCAGTATTTT. It yields the protein CATSVGGLAENTQYF.

V and J are TRBV7-3 and TRBJ2-6, with D perhaps matching TRBD1 (5 bases). The germline CDR1 and CDR2 sequences are SGHTA and FQGTGA. The CDR3 is 15 amino acids. The V end lost 2 bases, the J end lost 4 bases, and 9 bases lay between the germline ends. The CDR3 nucleotides read TGTGCCAGCAGCTTATCAGGGCTCGGGGCCAACGTCCTGACTTTC. This sequence encodes CASSLSGLGANVLTF.

The chain uses TRBV12-3 or TRBV12-4 and TRBJ2-5; D is undetermined. This CDR3 is built from 11 residues. V shed 6 bases and J shed 3 bases, with 5 bases lying between them. CDR3 bases: TGTGCCAGCAGCCCCGAAGAGACCCAGTACTTC. Translated: CASSPEETQYF.

This rearrangement joins TRBV5-5 to TRBJ2-3, with D perhaps TRBD2 (6 bases). The length of the CDR3 is 15 residues. The V and J ends lost 4 bases and 5 bases respectively, with 17 bases between them. CDR1 SGHKS and CDR2 YYEKEE come from the germline V gene (reference sequence). The CDR3 coding sequence is TGTGCCAGCAGCAGCTCTAGCGTTTCGGGAGATACGCAGTATTTT. Translated, it gives CASSSSSVSGDTQYF.

The chain carries TRBV6-5 and TRBJ2-7; 9 positions agree with TRBD1. There are 15 residues in the CDR3. The V and J ends lost 5 bases and 1 base, in that order; junction bases with no gene match: 6. Germline V gives CDR1 MNHEY, CDR2 SVGAGI. The CDR3 bases are TGTGCCAGCAGTACCCGGACAGGGGAATCCTACGAGCAGTACTTC. Protein: CASSTRTGESYEQYF.

The V and J genes are TRBV11-2 and TRBJ2-7; 11 nucleotides match TRBD2. Losses at the gene ends were 3 bases for V and 0 bases for J; bases not matched to a gene: 1. This CDR3 has 15 amino acids. Germline loops: CDR1 SGHAT, CDR2 FQNNGV. As DNA, the CDR3 is TGTGCCAGCAGCTTTAGCGGGGGGGCCTCCTACGAGCAGTACTTC. Amino acids: CASSFSGGASYEQYF.